One and the same sample provided the 15 T cell receptor beta chains below, sequenced in a study of shared clonotypes between healthy human individuals. Data came from immunoSEQ multiplex PCR; TCRdb stores just in-frame clones and leaves some out. There are about 470,000 clones in the sample; about 76% occur only once, and around 14% lies in the top ten. Material: PBMCs. The receptors originated from a woman aged 40 to 50 in good health. Some clones in this sample may be carry-over from other donors' samples.

V usage is TRBV11-3 and J usage is TRBJ2-1, with 13 bases matching TRBD2. Trimming took 2 bases from V and 6 from J; bases not matched to a gene: 1. In germline, CDR1 is SGHNT, CDR2 YENEEA. The CDR3 totals 15 residues. The CDR3, as DNA: TGTGCCAGCAGCTTAACTAGCGGGAGGGGCAATGAGCAGTTCTTC. It encodes CASSLTSGRGNEQFF.

V and J are TRBV5-1 and TRBJ1-1; 11 bases line up with TRBD1. The CDR3 runs to 14 residues. CDR1 and CDR2 (germline): SGHRS, YFSETQ. Trimming at V came to 4 bases and at J to 7 bases, leaving 6 bases not matched to a gene. Here the CDR3 DNA reads TGCGCCAGCAGCCTGGGACAGGGGGTGAATGAAGCTTTCTTT. Its protein is CASSLGQGVNEAFF.

The chain couples TRBV5-4 to TRBJ2-7, with D maybe TRBD1 (5 bases). The V gene lost 3 bases and the J gene lost 2 bases, with 12 bases spanning the gap. The germline V gene encodes CDR1 SGHNT and CDR2 YYREEE (reference sequence). The CDR3 runs 14 residues. The CDR3 loop is CASSWRRGTYEQYF. CDR3 DNA: TGTGCCAGCAGCTGGAGAAGGGGAACCTACGAGCAGTACTTC. The whole variable domain, filled in from reference TRBV5-4 and TRBJ2-7, reads ETGVTQSPTHLIKTRGQQVTLRCSSQSGHNTVSWYQQALGQGPQFIFQYYREEENGRGNFPPRFSGLQFPNYSSELNVNALELDDSALYLCASSWRRGTYEQYFGPGTRLTVT.

Turning to this clone: One junction end does not reproduce the germline sequence, and a read error may be involved. V usage is TRBV7-3 and J usage is TRBJ2-7, with 14 bases lining up with TRBD2. Germline assignment: CDR1 SGHTA and CDR2 FQGTGA. CDR3 size: 18 residues. DNA of the CDR3: TGCGCCAGCAGCCGAGGACTAGCGGGAGGTGCTAAAGGATACGAGCAGTACTTC. It codes for CASSRGLAGGAKGYEQYF.

The chain couples TRBV25-1 to TRBJ1-4; a possible D gene is TRBD1 (5 bases). The germline V gene has CDR1 MGHDK and CDR2 SYGVNS. The CDR3 loop spans 15 amino acids. The V end lost 1 base, the J end lost 8 bases, and 14 bases lay between the germline ends. CDR3 residues: CASSEFGGLKEKLFF. The CDR3 bases are TGTGCCAGCAGTGAATTTGGGGGGTTGAAAGAAAAACTGTTTTTT.

This clone was recorded only once. The CDR3 loop is CASSYSKAGKQTEAFF. CDR3 DNA: TGTGCCAGCAGTTACTCGAAAGCAGGGAAGCAAACTGAAGCTTTCTTT. The rearrangement uses TRBV6-5 and TRBJ1-1; possible D gene TRBD1, 5 bases. The length of the CDR3 is 16 residues. Germline CDR1 and CDR2: MNHEY and SVGAGI. V shed 0 bases and J shed 5 bases, with 16 bases lying between them.

The J gene is TRBJ2-5, the V gene TRBV30; 8 bases match TRBD1. J lost 13 bases, V lost 5 bases, and 18 bases had no gene match. CDR3 length: 14 amino acids. Germline CDR1 reads GTSNPN; CDR2 reads SVGIG (reference sequence). The CDR3 DNA is TGTGCCTGGCAAGCCGGGACAGGACGCCACGAGCGGTACTTC. This codes for CAWQAGTGRHERYF. Combining the CDR3 with reference TRBV30 and TRBJ2-5 gives the whole variable domain SQTIHQWPATLVQPVGSPLSLECTVEGTSNPNLYWYRQAAGRGLQLLFYSVGIGQISSEVPQNLSASRPQDRQFILSSKKLLLSDSGFYLCAWQAGTGRHERYFGPGTRLLVL.

This sequence joins TRBV5-1 and TRBJ2-7, with 9 bases matching TRBD1. The CDR3 length is 14 residues. Germline V gene lookup returns CDR1 SGHRS and CDR2 YFSETQ. V was pared by 4 bases and J by 5 bases, with 7 bases of the junction left unmatched. Here the CDR3 reads CASSPQGQGDEQYF. DNA of the CDR3: TGCGCCAGCAGCCCACAGGGACAGGGTGACGAGCAGTACTTC.

About this clone: This sample also contains other DNA sequences that code for the same CDR3. J is TRBJ2-7 and V is TRBV9, with D perhaps assigned TRBD1 or TRBD2 (5 bases each). V was cut by 2 bases and J by 2 bases, with 11 bases left in between. The CDR3 length is 14 residues. In germline, CDR1 is SGDLS, CDR2 YYNGEE. CDR3 DNA sequence: TGTGCCAGCAGCGTGGGGCAGGGACCCTACGAGCAGTACTTC. This sequence encodes CASSVGQGPYEQYF. Together with reference TRBV9 and TRBJ2-7, the CDR3 gives the full variable domain: DSGVTQTPKHLITATGQRVTLRCSPRSGDLSVYWYQQSLDQGLQFLIQYYNGEERAKGNILERFSAQQFPDLHSELNLSSLELGDSALYFCASSVGQGPYEQYFGPGTRLTVT.

The rearrangement links TRBV27 to TRBJ1-5; D is ambiguous. The CDR3 is 14 amino acids. Between the trimmed V and J ends, which lost 5 bases and 5 bases, there was a span of 13 bases. The V gene's germline CDR1 is MNHEY and CDR2 SMNVEV (reference sequence). CDR3 nucleotides: TGTGCCAGCAGTCCCTTCAACCAAGATCAGCCCCAGCATTTT. This sequence encodes CASSPFNQDQPQHF.

This chain connects TRBV30 to TRBJ2-3; D is ambiguous. This CDR3 contains 13 residues. In germline, CDR1 is GTSNPN, CDR2 SVGIG (reference sequence). The ends were cut back, 2 bases at V and 2 bases at J, with 8 bases in the middle. The DNA for the CDR3 is TGTGCCTGGAGTCTTGACACCACAGATACGCAGTATTTT. Residues: CAWSLDTTDTQYF.

Only a few counts were recorded for this clone. The chain links TRBV27 to TRBJ1-2; D is unclear. The length of the CDR3 is 15 residues. Germline CDR1 reads MNHEY; CDR2 reads SMNVEV (reference sequence). The V gene lost 6 bases and the J gene lost 0 bases, with 14 bases spanning the gap. CDR3 nucleotides: TGTGCCAGCAGCCGTACTGGTGGAGCTAACTATGGCTACACCTTC. This sequence encodes CASSRTGGANYGYTF.

CDR3 in amino acids: CASSQDPLSGMSSYEQYF. The DNA of the CDR3 is TGTGCCAGCAGCCAAGATCCCCTTAGCGGAATGAGCTCCTACGAGCAGTACTTC. This chain uses TRBV4-2 with TRBJ2-7, with a tentative D call TRBD2 (6 bases). V gave up 0 bases and J gave up 0 bases, with 18 bases separating them. CDR1 is LGHNA and CDR2 is YNFKEQ in the germline V gene. This CDR3 is 18 amino acids long.

Remarks on this clone: Other DNA sequences in this specimen translate into the identical CDR3. The chain recombines TRBV30 with TRBJ2-1; D possibly uses TRBD1 or TRBD2 (5 bases each). In germline, CDR1 is GTSNPN, CDR2 SVGIG (reference sequence). V was trimmed by 3 bases and J by 0 bases, leaving 6 bases between them. This CDR3 has 13 residues. Written as DNA, the CDR3 is TGTGCCTGGAGCGGGACCTCCTACAATGAGCAGTTCTTC. It codes for CAWSGTSYNEQFF.

The CDR3 loop reads CASSDTGRAVVEQFF. Here the CDR3 DNA reads TGTGCCAGCAGTGATACCGGGAGGGCCGTGGTTGAGCAGTTCTTC. The chain has TRBV6-1 and TRBJ2-1, with 8 bases fitting TRBD2. CDR3 length: 15 residues. V lost 3 bases and J lost 9; bases outside the gene matches: 10. The germline CDR1 and CDR2 sequences are MNHNS and SASEGT.